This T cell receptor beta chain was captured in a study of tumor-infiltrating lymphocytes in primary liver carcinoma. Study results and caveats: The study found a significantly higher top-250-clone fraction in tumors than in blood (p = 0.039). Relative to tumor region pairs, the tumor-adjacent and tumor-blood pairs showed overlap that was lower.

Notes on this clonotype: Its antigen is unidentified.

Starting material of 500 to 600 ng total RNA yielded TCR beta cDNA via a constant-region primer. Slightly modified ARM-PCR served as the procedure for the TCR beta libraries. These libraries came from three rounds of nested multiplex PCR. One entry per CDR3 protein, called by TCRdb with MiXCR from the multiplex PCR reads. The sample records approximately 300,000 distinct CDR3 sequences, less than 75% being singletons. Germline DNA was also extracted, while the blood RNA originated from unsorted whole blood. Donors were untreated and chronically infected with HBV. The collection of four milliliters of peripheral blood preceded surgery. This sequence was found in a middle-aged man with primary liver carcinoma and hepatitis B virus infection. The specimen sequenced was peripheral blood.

CDR3 region: CASSLEGQAKGEQFF. The CDR3 bases are TGTGCCAGCAGCTTGGAAGGACAGGCAAAGGGTGAGCAGTTCTTC. The V gene is TRBV5-4, the J gene TRBJ2-1; 7 nucleotides line up with TRBD1. The trim removed 0 bases at V and 9 bases at J, leaving 9 bases unmatched. The CDR3 extends over 15 amino acids. In germline, CDR1 is SGHNT, CDR2 YYREEE (reference sequence).